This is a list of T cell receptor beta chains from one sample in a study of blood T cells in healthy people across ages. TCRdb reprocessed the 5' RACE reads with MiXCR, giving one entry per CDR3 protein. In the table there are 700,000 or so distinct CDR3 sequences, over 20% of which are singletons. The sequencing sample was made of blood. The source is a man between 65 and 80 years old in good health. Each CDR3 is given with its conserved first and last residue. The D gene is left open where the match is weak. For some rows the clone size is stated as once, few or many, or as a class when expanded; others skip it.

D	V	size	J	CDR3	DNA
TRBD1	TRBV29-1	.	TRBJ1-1	CSSNNRGYTEAFF	TGCAGCTCTAACAACAGGGGGTACACTGAAGCTTTCTTT
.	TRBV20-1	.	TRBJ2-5	CSARVGDETQYF	TGCAGTGCTCGCGTGGGGGATGAGACCCAGTACTTC
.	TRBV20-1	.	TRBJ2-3	CSAFYHSSTDTQYF	TGCAGTGCTTTTTACCATTCTAGCACAGATACGCAGTATTTT
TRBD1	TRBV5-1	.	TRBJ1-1	CASSSPGQPNTEAFF	TGCGCCAGCAGCTCACCGGGACAGCCGAACACTGAAGCTTTCTTT
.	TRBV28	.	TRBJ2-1	CASSLQINEQFF	TGTGCCAGCAGTCTCCAGATCAATGAGCAGTTCTTC
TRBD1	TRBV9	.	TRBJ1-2	CASSVTGGESYGYTF	TGTGCCAGCAGCGTTACAGGGGGCGAAAGCTATGGCTACACCTTC
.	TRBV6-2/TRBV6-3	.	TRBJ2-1	CASSYSGGFYNEQFF	TGTGCCAGCAGTTACTCTGGGGGTTTCTACAATGAGCAGTTCTTC
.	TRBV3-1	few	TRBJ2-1	CASSHLVTEQFF	TGTGCCAGCAGCCACTTGGTGACTGAGCAGTTCTTC
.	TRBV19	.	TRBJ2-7	CASSPPGRVIPYEQYF	TGTGCCAGTAGTCCCCCGGGGCGGGTGATCCCCTACGAGCAGTACTTC
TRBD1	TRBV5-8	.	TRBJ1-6	CASSLRVGTGDHSPLHF	TGTGCCAGCAGCTTGAGGGTCGGGACAGGGGACCATTCACCCCTCCACTTT
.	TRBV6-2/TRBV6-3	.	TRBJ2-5	CASSYRGQTQYF	TGTGCCAGCAGTTACCGGGGACAGACCCAGTACTTC
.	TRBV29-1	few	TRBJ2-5	CSVDPPGETQYF	TGCAGCGTTGATCCCCCTGGGGAGACCCAGTACTTC
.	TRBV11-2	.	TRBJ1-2	CASSQGNERGYTF	TGTGCCAGCAGCCAAGGGAATGAAAGAGGCTACACCTTC
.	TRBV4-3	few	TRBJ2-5	CASSRSSAETQYF	TGCGCCAGCAGCAGGTCTTCCGCGGAGACCCAGTACTTC
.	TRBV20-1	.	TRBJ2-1	CSAREGSYNEQFF	TGCAGTGCTAGAGAGGGATCCTACAATGAGCAGTTCTTC
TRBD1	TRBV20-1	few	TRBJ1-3	CSATKGQGGSGNTIYF	TGCAGTGCTACCAAGGGACAGGGGGGTTCTGGAAACACCATATATTTT
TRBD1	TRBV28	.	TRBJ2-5	CASSLQSDRGGETQYF	TGTGCCAGCAGTCTGCAAAGCGACAGGGGTGGAGAGACCCAGTACTTC
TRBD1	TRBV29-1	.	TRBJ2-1	CSADRDRANEQFF	TGCAGCGCTGACCGGGACAGGGCAAATGAGCAGTTCTTC
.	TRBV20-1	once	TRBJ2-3	CSTSTDADTQYF	TGCAGTACTAGCACCGACGCAGATACGCAGTATTTT
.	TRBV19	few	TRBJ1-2	CASSAATRSNYGYTF	TGTGCCAGTAGTGCCGCGACCCGGTCTAACTATGGCTACACCTTC
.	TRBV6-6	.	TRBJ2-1	CASSRQYNEQFF	TGTGCCAGCAGCCGACAGTACAATGAGCAGTTCTTC
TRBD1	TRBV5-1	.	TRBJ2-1	CASSLETGKQFF	TGCGCCAGCAGCTTGGAGACAGGGAAGCAGTTCTTC
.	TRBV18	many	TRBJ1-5	CASSQGRGNQPQHF	TGTGCCAGCTCACAAGGACGGGGAAATCAGCCCCAGCATTTT
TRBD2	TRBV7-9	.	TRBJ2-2	CASSLKLTSGNTGELFF	TGTGCCAGCAGCTTGAAGTTGACTAGCGGGAACACCGGGGAGCTGTTTTTT
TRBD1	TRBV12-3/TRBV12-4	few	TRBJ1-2	CASSSGTATNYGYTF	TGTGCCAGCAGTTCCGGGACAGCAACTAACTATGGCTACACCTTC
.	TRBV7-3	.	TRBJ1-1	CASSLYSLNTEAFF	TGTGCCAGCAGCTTATACAGCTTGAACACTGAAGCTTTCTTT
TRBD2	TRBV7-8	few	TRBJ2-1	CASSLRTSTSSYNEQFF	TGTGCCAGCAGCCTTCGGACTAGCACAAGCTCCTACAATGAGCAGTTCTTC
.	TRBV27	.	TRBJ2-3	CASSPQYRGSTDTQYF	TGTGCCAGCAGTCCCCAATATCGGGGCAGCACAGATACGCAGTATTTT
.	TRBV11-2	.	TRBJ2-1	CASSFLITDRNEQFF	TGTGCCAGCAGCTTCCTAATAACGGACCGCAATGAGCAGTTCTTC
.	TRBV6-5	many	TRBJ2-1	CASGPLNEQFF	TGTGCCAGCGGCCCTCTAAATGAGCAGTTCTTC
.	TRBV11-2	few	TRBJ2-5	CASSVTRWVLETQYF	TGTGCCAGCAGCGTGACCCGGTGGGTGTTAGAGACCCAGTACTTC
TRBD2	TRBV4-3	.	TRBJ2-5	CASSQDPGLAGGVTQYF	TGCGCCAGCAGCCAAGATCCGGGACTAGCGGGAGGAGTGACCCAGTACTTC
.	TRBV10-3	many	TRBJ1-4	CAISAGQDNEKLFF	TGTGCCATCAGTGCCGGGCAAGACAATGAAAAACTGTTTTTT
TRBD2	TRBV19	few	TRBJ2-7	CASSTSSGSYEQYF	TGTGCCAGTAGTACCTCTAGCGGGAGCTACGAGCAGTACTTC
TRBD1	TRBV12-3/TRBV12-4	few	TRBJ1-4	CASSLQQGGNEKLFF	TGTGCCAGCAGTTTACAACAGGGGGGTAATGAAAAACTGTTTTTT
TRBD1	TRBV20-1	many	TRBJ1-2	CSARDRVYGYTF	TGCAGTGCTAGGGACAGGGTCTATGGCTACACCTTC
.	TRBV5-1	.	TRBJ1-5	CALTRAQPQHF	TGCGCCCTCACCCGGGCTCAGCCCCAGCATTTT
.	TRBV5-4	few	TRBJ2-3	CASSPRGATTDTQYF	TGTGCCAGCAGCCCCAGGGGCGCCACCACAGATACGCAGTATTTT
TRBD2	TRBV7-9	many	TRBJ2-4	CASSPFSGGGKNIQYF	TGTGCCAGCAGCCCGTTTAGCGGGGGTGGCAAAAACATTCAGTACTTC
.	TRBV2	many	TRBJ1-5	CASSRQSSNQPQHF	TGTGCCAGCAGTAGACAATCGAGCAATCAGCCCCAGCATTTT
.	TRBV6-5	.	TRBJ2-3	CASADSGVQYF	TGTGCCAGCGCAGACAGTGGAGTGCAGTATTTT
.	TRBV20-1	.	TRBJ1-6	CSGDNSPLHF	TGCAGTGGAGATAATTCACCCCTCCACTTT
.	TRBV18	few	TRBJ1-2	CASSPGVTVTNYGYTF	TGTGCCAGCTCACCAGGGGTCACAGTCACTAACTATGGCTACACCTTC
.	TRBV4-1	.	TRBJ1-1	CASRRGGGEVFATEAFF	TGCGCCAGTCGGCGGGGCGGGGGCGAGGTGTTTGCCACTGAAGCTTTCTTT
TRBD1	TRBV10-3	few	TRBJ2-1	CAIRGGSSYNEQFF	TGTGCCATCAGAGGGGGCAGCTCCTACAATGAGCAGTTCTTC
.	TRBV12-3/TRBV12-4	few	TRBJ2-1	CASRLEGAGQFF	TGTGCCAGCCGACTAGAAGGAGCGGGGCAGTTCTTC